The 19 T cell receptor beta chains below all came from one sample that was sequenced in a study of shared clonotypes between healthy human individuals. Profiling relied on immunoSEQ multiplex PCR, and the TCRdb table lists in-frame clones only, not all of them. The sample records about 470,000 clones, roughly 80% being singletons. The sample comprised PBMCs. Receptors originate from a woman between 40 and 50 years old in good health. Some clones in this sample may be carry-over from other donors' samples.

The chain links TRBV10-2 to TRBJ2-4, with D possibly being TRBD1 (6 bases). Germline values: CDR1 WSHSY, CDR2 SAAADI. Trimming stripped 7 bases from V and 4 bases from J, with 11 bases between. CDR3 length: 13 amino acids. The CDR3 nucleotides read TGCGCCAGCAACGCAGGGACAAAAAACATTCAGTACTTC. This codes for CASNAGTKNIQYF.

The genes are TRBV5-1 and TRBJ1-4; TRBD1 matches at 9 bases. The CDR3 runs to 14 residues. V was pared by 4 bases and J by 7 bases, with 5 bases of the junction left unmatched. CDR1 and CDR2 (germline): SGHRS, YFSETQ. CDR3 sequence (DNA): TGCGCCAGCAGCCTACAGGGGGCTGGTGAAAAACTGTTTTTT. Protein: CASSLQGAGEKLFF. Supplemented by reference TRBV5-1 and TRBJ1-4, the full variable domain reads KAGVTQTPRYLIKTRGQQVTLSCSPISGHRSVSWYQQTPGQGLQFLFEYFSETQRNKGNFPGRFSGRQFSNSRSEMNVSTLELGDSALYLCASSLQGAGEKLFFGSGTQLSVL.

The CDR3 nucleotides read TGTGCCAGCTCAGCGCTAGCGGGAGGCTACGAGCAGTACTTC. This sequence encodes CASSALAGGYEQYF. The J gene is TRBJ2-7, the V gene TRBV18, with 11 nucleotides matching TRBD2. V lost 5 bases and J lost 3; bases outside the gene matches: 3. Germline CDR1 reads KGHSH; CDR2 reads LQKENI. The CDR3 has 14 amino acids.

The V call is TRBV5-1, the J call TRBJ2-2, with D possibly TRBD2 on 5 matching bases. The V gene lost 2 bases and the J gene lost 2 bases, with 10 bases spanning the gap. The germline V gene has CDR1 SGHRS and CDR2 YFSETQ. The CDR3 runs 15 residues. The CDR3 region is CASSFNSGNTGELFF. Written as DNA, the CDR3 is TGCGCCAGCAGCTTTAACAGCGGTAACACCGGGGAGCTGTTTTTT.

The chain has TRBV9 and TRBJ2-7, with D unclear. V was trimmed by 3 bases and J by 0 bases, leaving 10 bases between them. CDR1 is SGDLS and CDR2 is YYNGEE in the germline V gene. The CDR3 spans 14 residues. CDR3 region: CASSDSTSSYEQYF. For the CDR3, the DNA is TGTGCCAGCAGCGATTCCACAAGCTCCTACGAGCAGTACTTC.

This chain links TRBV7-2 with TRBJ2-2; TRBD1 aligns across 10 bases. Per the germline V gene, CDR1 is SGHTA and CDR2 is FQGNSA. The V and J ends lost 5 bases and 4 bases, in that order; junction bases with no gene match: 4. This CDR3 is 15 amino acids long. The CDR3 DNA reads as TGTGCCAGCAGCCCCTGGACAGGGGGCACCGGGGAGCTGTTTTTT. This sequence encodes CASSPWTGGTGELFF.

This clone was seen only a few times. The V gene is TRBV11-2, the J gene TRBJ2-1; the D is unclear. V lost 0 bases, J lost 9 bases, and 9 bases lay in between. This CDR3 region has 13 residues. The germline V gene has CDR1 SGHAT and CDR2 FQNNGV. In DNA, the CDR3 is TGTGCCAGCAGCTTAGATCGGACCATTGAGCAGTTCTTC. It yields the protein CASSLDRTIEQFF.

The chain recombines TRBV18 with TRBJ2-3; perhaps TRBD1 as D (5 bases). V lost 0 bases, J lost 3 bases, and 19 bases lay in between. The CDR3 is made up of 18 amino acids. Looked up from germline, CDR1 is KGHSH and CDR2 is LQKENI. Here the CDR3 DNA reads TGTGCCAGCTCACCACCGAAACAGGTCATCTCTGGGACAGATACGCAGTATTTT. Protein: CASSPPKQVISGTDTQYF.

This clone occurred a few times. This chain joins TRBV7-2 and TRBJ2-7, with TRBD2 matching over 8 bases. Losses at the gene ends were 3 bases for V and 1 base for J; bases not matched to a gene: 5. The CDR3 sequence is 15 residues long. Germline-derived CDR1 and CDR2 are SGHTA and FQGNSA. The CDR3 DNA reads as TGTGCCAGCAGCTTCCCAGCGGGAGAATCCTACGAGCAGTACTTC. This encodes CASSFPAGESYEQYF.

CDR3 protein: CAISTGGSSSGRLYNEQFF. DNA for the CDR3: TGTGCCATCAGTACAGGGGGGTCGTCTAGCGGGAGGTTGTACAATGAGCAGTTCTTC. The chain has TRBV10-3 and TRBJ2-1; 11 nucleotides line up with TRBD2. The CDR3 has 19 residues. V gave up 5 bases and J gave up 4 bases; unmatched junction bases: 16. Germline loops: CDR1 ENHRY, CDR2 SYGVKD.

Only a few counts were recorded for this clone. The V and J genes are TRBV7-2 and TRBJ2-5; D uncertain. CDR1 is SGHTA and CDR2 is FQGNSA in the germline V gene. This CDR3 spans 12 amino acids. The V end lost 4 bases, the J end lost 4 bases, and 7 bases lay between the germline ends. Written as DNA, the CDR3 is TGTGCCAGCAGCTCGACCGGAGAGACCCAGTACTTC. Its translation: CASSSTGETQYF.

J is TRBJ2-3 and V is TRBV7-2; 12 nucleotides line up with TRBD2. Germline CDR1 is SGHTA and CDR2 is FQGNSA. After removal of 4 bases from V and 5 bases from J, the junction contained 7 bases not matched to a gene. This CDR3 has 16 amino acids. The CDR3 loop is CASSSSSGRALDTQYF. In DNA form, the CDR3 reads TGTGCCAGCAGCTCCTCTAGCGGGAGGGCCCTAGATACGCAGTATTTT.

V usage is TRBV18 and J usage is TRBJ2-1; D is ambiguous. The ends were cut back, 1 base at V and 9 bases at J, with 4 bases in the middle. CDR3 length: 11 amino acids. From germline, CDR1 is KGHSH and CDR2 LQKENI. DNA for the CDR3: TGTGCCAGCTCACCACAGAGTGAGCAGTTCTTC. Translation: CASSPQSEQFF.

This clone was counted once. V is TRBV6-1 and J is TRBJ1-2, with TRBD1 matching 9 bases. Germline V gives CDR1 MNHNS, CDR2 SASEGT. V lost 7 bases, J lost 5 bases, and 5 bases stayed unmatched. CDR3 length: 13 residues. This CDR3 reads CASNTDRGYGYTF. The CDR3 DNA reads as TGTGCCAGCAACACCGACAGGGGGTATGGCTACACCTTC.

CDR3 in amino acids: CASSRGGRETQYF. DNA for the CDR3: TGCGCCAGCAGCCGAGGAGGGCGGGAGACCCAGTACTTC. The V and J genes are TRBV5-1 and TRBJ2-5; the D gene is possibly TRBD2 (6 bases). This CDR3 region has 13 residues. V was trimmed by 4 bases and J by 5 bases, leaving 12 bases between them. Germline CDR1 is SGHRS and CDR2 is YFSETQ. Using reference TRBV5-1 and TRBJ2-5 for the parts outside the CDR3, the full variable domain is KAGVTQTPRYLIKTRGQQVTLSCSPISGHRSVSWYQQTPGQGLQFLFEYFSETQRNKGNFPGRFSGRQFSNSRSEMNVSTLELGDSALYLCASSRGGRETQYFGPGTRLLVL.

This clone was recorded once. V usage is TRBV15 and J usage is TRBJ2-7; 16 bases agree with TRBD2. V trimming: 0 bases; J trimming: 4 bases; junction bases outside the gene matches: 6. Germline V lookup: CDR1 LNHNV, CDR2 YYDKDF (reference sequence). The CDR3 contains 18 residues. This CDR3 reads CATSRDGTSGRARYEQYF. The DNA for the CDR3 is TGTGCCACCAGCAGAGACGGGACTAGCGGGAGGGCCAGGTACGAGCAGTACTTC.

Remarks on this clone: The same CDR3 also results from other DNA sequences found in this sample. This chain connects TRBV5-1 to TRBJ2-2; a possible D gene is TRBD1 (5 bases). This CDR3 comprises 13 residues. The germline V gene encodes CDR1 SGHRS and CDR2 YFSETQ. V lost 0 bases and J 7 bases, leaving 7 bases between the germline ends. The CDR3 DNA is TGCGCCAGCAGCTTGGAAGGGGTCGGGGAGCTGTTTTTT. Protein product: CASSLEGVGELFF.

Note on this clone: Additional DNA sequences in this sample encode the identical CDR3. The chain couples TRBV5-1 to TRBJ1-1; D remains ambiguous. The V end was cut by 5 bases, the J end by 5 bases, with 10 bases between. This CDR3 is 12 amino acids long. Germline CDR1 SGHRS, CDR2 YFSETQ. The CDR3 loop reads CASSLDLTEAFF. DNA for the CDR3: TGCGCCAGCAGTCTAGACCTAACTGAAGCTTTCTTT.

V is TRBV27 and J is TRBJ2-2; D possibly corresponds to TRBD1 (6 bases). Germline-derived CDR1 and CDR2 are MNHEY and SMNVEV (reference sequence). There are 16 residues in the CDR3. Trimming pared 3 bases from V and 8 bases from J, leaving 19 bases between. The CDR3 DNA is TGTGCCAGCAGTTTTGGGGATTCTAATCAGGGGGGGGAGCTGTTTTTT. Its translation is CASSFGDSNQGGELFF.